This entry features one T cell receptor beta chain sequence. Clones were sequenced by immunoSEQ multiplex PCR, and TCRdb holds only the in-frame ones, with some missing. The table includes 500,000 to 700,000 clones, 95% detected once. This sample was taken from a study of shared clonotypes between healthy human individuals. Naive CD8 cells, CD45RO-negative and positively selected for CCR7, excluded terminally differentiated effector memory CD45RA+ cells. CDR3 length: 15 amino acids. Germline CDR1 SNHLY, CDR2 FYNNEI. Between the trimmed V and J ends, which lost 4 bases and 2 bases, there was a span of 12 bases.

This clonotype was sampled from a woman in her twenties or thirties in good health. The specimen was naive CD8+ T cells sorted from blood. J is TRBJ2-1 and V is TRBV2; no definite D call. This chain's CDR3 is CASSVAPRTYNEQFF. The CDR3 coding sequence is TGTGCCAGCAGTGTCGCACCGAGAACCTACAATGAGCAGTTCTTC.